The rows below give T cell receptor beta chains drawn from one sample of a study of blood T cell repertoires in COVID-19. Data came from immunoSEQ multiplex PCR; TCRdb stores just in-frame clones and leaves some out. The sample carries tens of thousands of clones, 85% recorded once. The sequencing sample was made of peripheral blood. The receptors were gathered from a woman in her 70s in a cohort sampled during active COVID-19. CDR3s include the opening cysteine and the closing phenylalanine or tryptophan. D genes are given only for firm matches. Size values are once, few and many counts, or a class for expanded clones, and some rows have none.

>TRBV19|TRBJ2-1|TRBD2|few
CASSIAGEVNEQFF
TGTGCCAGTAGTATTGCGGGAGAAGTCAATGAGCAGTTCTTC
>TRBV5-1|TRBJ2-7|TRBD1|-
CASSLRARGSYEQYF
TGCGCCAGCAGCTTGAGGGCCAGGGGGTCCTACGAGCAGTACTTC
>TRBV2|TRBJ2-1|-|-
CASSETASAYNEQFF
TGTGCCAGCAGTGAAACGGCTAGCGCCTACAATGAGCAGTTCTTC
>TRBV28|TRBJ1-2|-|-
CASTPGGLGGYTF
TGTGCCAGCACTCCCGGGGGGCTCGGTGGCTACACCTTC
>TRBV7-2|TRBJ1-5|-|-
CASSPGGTSQPQHF
TGTGCCAGCAGCCCAGGAGGTACATCCCAGCCCCAGCATTTT
>TRBV5-3|TRBJ1-4|TRBD1|-
CARTWRTGPGEKLFF
TGTGCCAGAACCTGGAGGACAGGACCTGGGGAAAAACTGTTTTTT
>TRBV5-6|TRBJ2-4|TRBD2|-
CASSQRTSGRSSKNIQYF
TGTGCCAGCAGCCAACGGACTAGCGGGAGATCGAGCAAAAACATTCAGTACTTC
>TRBV5-1|TRBJ2-3|-|-
CASSLGVLSTDTQYF
TGCGCCAGCAGCTTAGGGGTACTTAGCACAGATACGCAGTATTTT
>TRBV4-1|TRBJ1-6|-|-
CASSPSPASSYNSPLHF
TGCGCCAGCAGCCCCAGTCCAGCGAGCTCCTATAATTCACCCCTCCACTTT
>TRBV28|TRBJ2-7|TRBD2|-
CASKPPREVTYEQYF
TGTGCCAGTAAGCCCCCCCGGGAGGTTACCTACGAGCAGTACTTC
>TRBV28|TRBJ1-2|TRBD1|-
CASIEGADYGYTF
TGTGCCAGCATTGAGGGGGCGGACTATGGCTACACCTTC
>TRBV27|TRBJ2-7|-|-
CASRKQGTAYEQYF
TGTGCCAGCAGGAAGCAGGGGACGGCCTACGAGCAGTACTTC
>TRBV5-4|TRBJ1-2|TRBD1|-
CASSLNRGYGYTF
TGTGCCAGCAGCTTGAACAGGGGATATGGCTACACCTTC
>TRBV9|TRBJ2-5|-|-
CASSPRLGRETQYF
TGTGCCAGCAGCCCTCGCTTGGGGAGGGAGACCCAGTACTTC
>TRBV30|TRBJ1-1|-|-
CAWSVKSGAFLNTEAFF
TGTGCCTGGAGTGTAAAGTCAGGGGCCTTTTTGAACACTGAAGCTTTCTTT
>TRBV28|TRBJ1-5|-|-
CASSYRVSNQPQHF
TGTGCCAGCAGTTACAGGGTTAGCAATCAGCCCCAGCATTTT
>TRBV3-1/TRBV3-2|TRBJ2-7|TRBD2|-
CASSQDPGLAREQYF
TGTGCCAGCAGCCAAGATCCGGGACTAGCGCGGGAGCAGTACTTC
>TRBV19|TRBJ2-1|TRBD1|-
CASKGDRGLNEQFF
TGTGCCAGCAAGGGGGACAGGGGCCTCAATGAGCAGTTCTTC
>TRBV28|TRBJ1-2|TRBD1|-
CASRSQGALHGYTF
TGTGCCAGCAGGTCCCAGGGGGCGCTCCATGGCTACACCTTC
>TRBV27|TRBJ1-2|-|-
CASRDLGAGENGYTF
TGTGCCAGCAGGGACCTAGGGGCAGGGGAGAATGGCTACACCTTC
>TRBV28|TRBJ1-1|-|-
CASSRVDLNTEAFF
TGTGCCAGTTCCAGGGTTGACCTGAACACTGAAGCTTTCTTT
>TRBV19|TRBJ1-2|-|-
CASNPRGVPSGGYTF
TGTGCCAGTAACCCCCGGGGGGTTCCATCGGGTGGCTACACCTTC
>TRBV24-1|TRBJ2-3|TRBD1|-
CATSDGTGYTDTQYF
TGTGCCACCAGTGATGGGACAGGTTACACAGATACGCAGTATTTT
>TRBV7-9|TRBJ2-3|-|-
CASSLAVRGDTQYF
TGTGCCAGCAGCTTAGCGGTCAGAGGAGATACGCAGTATTTT
>TRBV19|TRBJ2-1|-|-
CASSPTFPSSYNEQFF
TGTGCCAGTAGTCCTACTTTTCCGAGCTCCTACAATGAGCAGTTCTTC
>TRBV30|TRBJ1-1|-|few
CAWLTEPPSAFF
TGTGCCTGGTTGACAGAACCCCCTTCAGCTTTCTTT
>TRBV28|TRBJ2-7|TRBD2|-
CASSNLAGGLHEQYF
TGTGCCAGCAGTAACCTAGCGGGAGGGCTCCACGAGCAGTACTTC
>TRBV5-1|TRBJ2-3|TRBD2|-
CASASGTRRDTQYF
TGCGCCAGCGCTAGCGGGACCCGGAGGGATACGCAGTATTTT
>TRBV6-5|TRBJ1-5|TRBD1|-
CASIRDRGGQPQHF
TGTGCCAGCATCCGGGACAGGGGCGGTCAGCCCCAGCATTTT
>TRBV20-1|TRBJ2-4|-|-
CSASHGVAKNIQYF
TGCAGTGCTAGTCACGGAGTAGCCAAAAACATTCAGTACTTC
>TRBV6-2/TRBV6-3|TRBJ2-3|-|-
CASSYWGLGDTQYF
TGTGCCAGCAGTTACTGGGGACTGGGGGATACGCAGTATTTT
>TRBV5-4|TRBJ2-2|TRBD2|-
CASSLGASGNTGELFF
TGTGCCAGCAGCTTGGGGGCTAGCGGGAACACCGGGGAGCTGTTTTTT
>TRBV6-1|TRBJ1-4|-|-
CASSEIGVVEKLFF
TGTGCCAGCAGTGAAATCGGGGTTGTGGAAAAACTGTTTTTT
>TRBV5-1|TRBJ2-7|TRBD1|-
CASSPGTGGAYEQYF
TGCGCCAGCAGCCCCGGGACAGGGGGCGCCTACGAGCAGTACTTC
>TRBV28|TRBJ2-1|-|-
CASCRDSFYNEQFF
TGTGCCAGCTGCCGGGACTCATTTTACAATGAGCAGTTCTTC
>TRBV30|TRBJ1-5|-|-
CAWSVAGGEGNQPQHF
TGTGCCTGGAGTGTAGCGGGGGGCGAGGGCAATCAGCCCCAGCATTTT
>TRBV10-3|TRBJ2-7|-|-
CAISTSSGATYEQYF
TGTGCCATCAGTACGTCGTCGGGAGCGACCTACGAGCAGTACTTC
>TRBV2|TRBJ2-1|TRBD2|-
CASTWLAGVDEQFF
TGTGCCAGCACATGGCTAGCGGGAGTGGATGAGCAGTTCTTC
>TRBV3-1/TRBV3-2|TRBJ1-1|TRBD1|-
CASSHTDRGVEAFF
TGTGCCAGCAGCCATACCGACAGGGGGGTTGAAGCTTTCTTT
>TRBV25-1|TRBJ1-1|-|-
CASSAQGYTEAFF
TGTGCCAGCAGTGCTCAGGGGTACACTGAAGCTTTCTTT
>TRBV19|TRBJ2-2|-|-
CASSIGGNTGELFF
TGTGCCAGTAGTATAGGCGGGAACACCGGGGAGCTGTTTTTT
>TRBV10-1|TRBJ2-4|-|-
CASSEQGGGNIQYF
TGCGCCAGCAGTGAGCAAGGGGGGGGAAACATTCAGTACTTC
>TRBV18|TRBJ1-4|-|-
CASSPNRTPTNEKLFF
TGTGCCAGCTCCCCAAATCGGACACCAACTAATGAAAAACTGTTTTTT
>TRBV10-3|TRBJ1-1|-|-
CAITARGREDTEAFF
TGTGCCATCACGGCCAGGGGTCGTGAGGACACTGAAGCTTTCTTT
>TRBV6-5|TRBJ2-7|TRBD1|few
CASSRDRSSYEQYF
TGTGCCAGCAGCCGGGACAGGAGCTCCTACGAGCAGTACTTC
>TRBV4-3|TRBJ2-2|-|-
CASSQSRGNAGELFF
TGCGCCAGCAGCCAATCCAGGGGAAACGCCGGGGAGCTGTTTTTT
>TRBV28|TRBJ2-1|-|-
CASSLALNEQFF
TGTGCCAGCAGTTTAGCGCTCAATGAGCAGTTCTTC
>TRBV10-3|TRBJ1-1|-|-
CAISEPTGVTEAFF
TGTGCCATCAGTGAGCCCACGGGGGTCACTGAAGCTTTCTTT
>TRBV19|TRBJ2-1|TRBD2|-
CASRAPGGNREQFF
TGTGCCAGTAGGGCCCCGGGGGGAAACCGTGAGCAGTTCTTC
>TRBV6-5|TRBJ2-3|-|-
CASRVAPRETDTQYF
TGTGCCAGCAGGGTTGCTCCTAGGGAGACAGATACGCAGTATTTT